The sequence of this T cell receptor beta chain was determined in a study of regulatory T cells in long-lasting Graves disease. Construction of TCR beta libraries relied on iRepertoire HTBI primers and on Arm-PCR targeting CDR3 regions. TCRdb re-called the multiplex PCR reads through MiXCR, storing one row per CDR3 protein. The data contain about 350,000 distinct CDR3 sequences, roughly a sixth of them seen just once; the ten biggest clones take up just under 30%. V lost 7 bases and J 2 bases, leaving 17 bases between the germline ends. Germline V gives CDR1 SNHLY, CDR2 FYNNEI. This CDR3 region has 15 residues. As to time point: newly diagnosed GD, antithyroid drugs for less than 3 months. The TCR library was made from RNA that had been extracted from PBMCs in TRIzol. This sample was also put to use in a study of T cells in Graves' hyperthyroidism and ophthalmopathy.

This receptor was obtained from a man in his forties with Graves disease. The source material was peripheral blood mononuclear cells (PBMCs), sampled at new diagnosis, from a patient treated with antithyroid drugs. The chain joins TRBV2 to TRBJ1-1; D is undetermined. The DNA of the CDR3 is TGTGCCAGCATCGCAGAACAGACCCCAAACACTGAAGCTTTCTTT. Translated, it gives CASIAEQTPNTEAFF.